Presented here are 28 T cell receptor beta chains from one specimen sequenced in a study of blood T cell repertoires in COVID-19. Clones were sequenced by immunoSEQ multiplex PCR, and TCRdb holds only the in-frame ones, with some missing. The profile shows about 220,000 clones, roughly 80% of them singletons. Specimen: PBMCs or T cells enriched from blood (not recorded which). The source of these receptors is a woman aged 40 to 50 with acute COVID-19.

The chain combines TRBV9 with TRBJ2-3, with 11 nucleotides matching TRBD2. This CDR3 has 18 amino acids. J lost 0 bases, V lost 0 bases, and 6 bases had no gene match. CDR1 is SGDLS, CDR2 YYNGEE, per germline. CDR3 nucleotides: TGTGCCAGCAGCGTAGATGGCCGACTAGCGGGGAGCACAGATACGCAGTATTTT. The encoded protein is CASSVDGRLAGSTDTQYF.

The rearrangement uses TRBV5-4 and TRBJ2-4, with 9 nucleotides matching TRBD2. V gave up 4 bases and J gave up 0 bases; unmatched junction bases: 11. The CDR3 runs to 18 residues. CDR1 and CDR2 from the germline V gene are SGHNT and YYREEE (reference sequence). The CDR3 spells CASSAQSRLAVAKNIQYF. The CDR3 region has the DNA TGTGCCAGCAGCGCCCAATCCCGACTAGCGGTAGCCAAAAACATTCAGTACTTC.

CDR3 region: CARGGQTYNEQFF. The CDR3 DNA reads TGTGCCAGAGGGGGACAAACCTACAATGAGCAGTTCTTC. The chain employs TRBV2 and TRBJ2-1; D may be TRBD1 (6 bases). Germline assignment: CDR1 SNHLY and CDR2 FYNNEI. V shed 9 bases and J shed 2 bases, with 11 bases lying between them. The CDR3 sequence is 13 residues long. The full variable domain, rest sourced from reference TRBV2 and TRBJ2-1, is EPEVTQTPSHQVTQMGQEVILRCVPISNHLYFYWYRQILGQKVEFLVSFYNNEISEKSEIFDDQFSVERPDGSNFTLKIRSTKLEDSAMYFCARGGQTYNEQFFGPGTRLTVL.

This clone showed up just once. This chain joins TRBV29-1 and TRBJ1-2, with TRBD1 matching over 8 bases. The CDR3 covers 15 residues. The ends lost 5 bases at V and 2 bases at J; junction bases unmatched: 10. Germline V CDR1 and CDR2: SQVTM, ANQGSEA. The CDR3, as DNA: TGCAGCGTTCCTATTTTGGGGACAGGCAACTATGGCTACACCTTC. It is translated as CSVPILGTGNYGYTF.

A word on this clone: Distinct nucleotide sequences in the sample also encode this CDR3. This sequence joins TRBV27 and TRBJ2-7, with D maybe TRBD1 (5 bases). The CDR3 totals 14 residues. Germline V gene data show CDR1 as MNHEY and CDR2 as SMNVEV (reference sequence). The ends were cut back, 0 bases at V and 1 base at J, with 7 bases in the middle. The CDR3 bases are TGTGCCAGCAGTTTATCGCAGGGTTCCTACGAGCAGTACTTC. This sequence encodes CASSLSQGSYEQYF.

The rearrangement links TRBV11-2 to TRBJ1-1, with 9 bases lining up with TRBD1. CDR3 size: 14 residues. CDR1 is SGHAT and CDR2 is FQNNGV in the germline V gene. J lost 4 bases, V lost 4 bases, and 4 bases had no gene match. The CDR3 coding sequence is TGTGCCAGCAGCTGGGACAGGGACGGCACTGAAGCTTTCTTT. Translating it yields CASSWDRDGTEAFF.

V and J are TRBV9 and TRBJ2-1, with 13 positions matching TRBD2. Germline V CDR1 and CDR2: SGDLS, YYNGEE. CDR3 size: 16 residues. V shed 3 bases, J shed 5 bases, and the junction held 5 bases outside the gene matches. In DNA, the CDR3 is TGTGCCAGCAGCGAAAAGGGACTAGCGGGAAACAATGAGCAGTTCTTC. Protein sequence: CASSEKGLAGNNEQFF.

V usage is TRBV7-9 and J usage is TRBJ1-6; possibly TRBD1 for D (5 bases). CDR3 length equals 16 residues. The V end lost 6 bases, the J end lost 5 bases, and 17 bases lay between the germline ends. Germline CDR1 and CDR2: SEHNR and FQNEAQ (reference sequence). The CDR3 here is CASRPGGGGDNSPLHF. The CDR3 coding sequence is TGTGCCAGCAGACCCGGTGGCGGGGGAGATAATTCACCCCTCCACTTT.

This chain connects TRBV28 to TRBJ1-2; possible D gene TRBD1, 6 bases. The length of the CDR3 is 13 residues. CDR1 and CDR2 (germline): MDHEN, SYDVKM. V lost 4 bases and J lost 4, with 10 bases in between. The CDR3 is CASSSGTFYGYTF. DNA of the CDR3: TGTGCCAGCAGTTCCGGGACATTCTATGGCTACACCTTC.

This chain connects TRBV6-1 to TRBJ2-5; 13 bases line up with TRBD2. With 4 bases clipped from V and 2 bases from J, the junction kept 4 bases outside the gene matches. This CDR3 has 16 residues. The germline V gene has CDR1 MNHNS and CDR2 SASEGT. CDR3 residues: CASSALAGGLQETQYF. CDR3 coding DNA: TGTGCCAGCAGTGCACTAGCGGGGGGGCTTCAAGAGACCCAGTACTTC.

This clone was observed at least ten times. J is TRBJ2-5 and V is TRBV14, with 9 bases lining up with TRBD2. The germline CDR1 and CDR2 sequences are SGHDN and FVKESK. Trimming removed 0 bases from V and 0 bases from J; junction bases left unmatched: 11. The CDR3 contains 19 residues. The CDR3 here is CASSQDMAGGAPYQETQYF. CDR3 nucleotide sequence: TGTGCCAGCAGCCAAGATATGGCGGGGGGGGCCCCCTACCAAGAGACCCAGTACTTC.

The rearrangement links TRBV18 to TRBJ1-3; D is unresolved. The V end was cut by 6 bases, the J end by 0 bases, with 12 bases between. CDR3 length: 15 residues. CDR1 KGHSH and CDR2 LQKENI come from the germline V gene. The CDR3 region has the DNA TGTGCCAGCTCCGTGACGGAGAGCTCTGGAAACACCATATATTTT. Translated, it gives CASSVTESSGNTIYF.

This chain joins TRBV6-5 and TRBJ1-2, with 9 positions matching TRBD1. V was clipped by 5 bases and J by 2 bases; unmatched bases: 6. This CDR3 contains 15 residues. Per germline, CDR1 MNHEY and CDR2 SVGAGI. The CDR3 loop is CASSMDRGLNYGYTF. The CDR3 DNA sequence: TGTGCCAGCAGTATGGACAGGGGACTGAACTATGGCTACACCTTC.

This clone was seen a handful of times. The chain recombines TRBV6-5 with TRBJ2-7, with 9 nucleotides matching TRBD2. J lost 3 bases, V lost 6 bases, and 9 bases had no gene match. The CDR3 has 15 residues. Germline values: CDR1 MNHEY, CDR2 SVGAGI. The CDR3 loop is CASSTLAGGNYEQYF. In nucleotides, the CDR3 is TGTGCCAGCAGCACCTTGGCGGGGGGGAACTACGAGCAGTACTTC.

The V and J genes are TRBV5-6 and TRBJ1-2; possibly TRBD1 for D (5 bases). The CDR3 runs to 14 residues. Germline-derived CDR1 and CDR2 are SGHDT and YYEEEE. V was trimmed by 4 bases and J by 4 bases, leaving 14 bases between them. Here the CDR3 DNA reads TGTGCCAGCAGCGCGGGGGGTTGGAGCTATGGCTACACCTTC. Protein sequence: CASSAGGWSYGYTF.

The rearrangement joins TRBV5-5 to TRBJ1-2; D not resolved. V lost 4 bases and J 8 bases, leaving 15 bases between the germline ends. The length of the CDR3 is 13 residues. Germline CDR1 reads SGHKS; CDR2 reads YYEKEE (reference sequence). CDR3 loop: CASSPEWAGGYTF. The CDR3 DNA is TGTGCCAGCAGCCCTGAGTGGGCGGGAGGCTACACCTTC.

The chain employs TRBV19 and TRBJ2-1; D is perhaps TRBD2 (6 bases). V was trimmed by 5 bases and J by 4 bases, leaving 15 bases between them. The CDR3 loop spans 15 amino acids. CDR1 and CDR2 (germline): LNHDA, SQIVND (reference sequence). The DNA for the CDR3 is TGTGCCAGTAGTTCGGAGGGGCCTAGGTACAATGAGCAGTTCTTC. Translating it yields CASSSEGPRYNEQFF.

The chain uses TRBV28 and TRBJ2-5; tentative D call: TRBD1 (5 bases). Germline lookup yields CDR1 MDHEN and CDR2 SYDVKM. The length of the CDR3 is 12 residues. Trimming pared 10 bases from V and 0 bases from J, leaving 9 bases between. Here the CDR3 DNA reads TGTGCCACCCAGGGTTACCAAGAGACCCAGTACTTC. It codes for CATQGYQETQYF. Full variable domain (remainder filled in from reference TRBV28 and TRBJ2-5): DVKVTQSSRYLVKRTGEKVFLECVQDMDHENMFWYRQDPGLGLRLIYFSYDVKMKEKGDIPEGYSVSREKKERFSLILESASTNQTSMYLCATQGYQETQYFGPGTRLLVL.

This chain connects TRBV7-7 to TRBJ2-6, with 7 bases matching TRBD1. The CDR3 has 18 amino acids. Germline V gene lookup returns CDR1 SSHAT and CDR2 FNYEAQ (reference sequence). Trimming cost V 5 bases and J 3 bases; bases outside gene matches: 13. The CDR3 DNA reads TGTGCCAGCAGCCCCCAGACAGGGCCCCTCTATGGGGCCAACGTCCTGACTTTC. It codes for CASSPQTGPLYGANVLTF.

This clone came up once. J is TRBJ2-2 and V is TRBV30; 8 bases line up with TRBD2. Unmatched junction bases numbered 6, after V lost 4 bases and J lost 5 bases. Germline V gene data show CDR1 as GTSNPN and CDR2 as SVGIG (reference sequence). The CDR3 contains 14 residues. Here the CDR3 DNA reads TGTGCCTGGAAACTACTAGCGGCGACCGGGGAGCTGTTTTTT. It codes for CAWKLLAATGELFF.

CDR3 DNA sequence: TGTGCCAGTAGTGGACAGGGTCGGACCTACGAGCAGTACTTC. It codes for CASSGQGRTYEQYF. V and J are TRBV19 and TRBJ2-7; TRBD1 aligns across 8 bases. CDR3 length: 14 residues. J was trimmed by 2 bases and V by 5 bases; bases with no gene match: 5. Germline values: CDR1 LNHDA, CDR2 SQIVND (reference sequence). Filled out from reference TRBV19 and TRBJ2-7, the complete variable domain reads DGGITQSPKYLFRKEGQNVTLSCEQNLNHDAMYWYRQDPGQGLRLIYYSQIVNDFQKGDIAEGYSVSREKKESFPLTVTSAQKNPTAFYLCASSGQGRTYEQYFGPGTRLTVT.

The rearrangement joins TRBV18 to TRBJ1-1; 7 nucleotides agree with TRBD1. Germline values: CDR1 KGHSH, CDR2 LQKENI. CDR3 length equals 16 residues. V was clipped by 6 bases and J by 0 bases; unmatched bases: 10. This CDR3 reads CASSQRGLGMNTEAFF. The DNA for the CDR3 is TGTGCCAGCTCCCAAAGGGGGCTGGGAATGAACACTGAAGCTTTCTTT.

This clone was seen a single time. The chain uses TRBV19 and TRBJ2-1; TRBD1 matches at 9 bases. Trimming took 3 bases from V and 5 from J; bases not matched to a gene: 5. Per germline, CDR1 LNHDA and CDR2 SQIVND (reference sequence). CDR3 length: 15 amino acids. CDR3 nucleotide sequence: TGTGCCAGTAGTATTGGGACAGGGCCTAACAATGAGCAGTTCTTC. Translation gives CASSIGTGPNNEQFF.

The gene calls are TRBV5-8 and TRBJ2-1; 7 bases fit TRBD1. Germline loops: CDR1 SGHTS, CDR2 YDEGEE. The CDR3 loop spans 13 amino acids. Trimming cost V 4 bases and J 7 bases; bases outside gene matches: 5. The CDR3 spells CASSIPRGNEQFF. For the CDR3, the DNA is TGTGCCAGCAGCATACCCAGGGGGAATGAGCAGTTCTTC.

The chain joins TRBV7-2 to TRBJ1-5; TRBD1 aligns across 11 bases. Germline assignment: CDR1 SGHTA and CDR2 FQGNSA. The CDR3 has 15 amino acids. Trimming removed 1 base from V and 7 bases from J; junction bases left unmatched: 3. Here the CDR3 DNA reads TGTGCCAGCAGCTTAGGGACAGGGGGCTACCAGCCCCAGCATTTT. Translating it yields CASSLGTGGYQPQHF.

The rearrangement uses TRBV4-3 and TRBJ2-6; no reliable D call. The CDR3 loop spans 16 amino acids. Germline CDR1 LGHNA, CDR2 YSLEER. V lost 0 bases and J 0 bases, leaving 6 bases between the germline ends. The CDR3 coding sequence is TGCGCCAGCAGCCAAGATCGTAACTCTGGGGCCAACGTCCTGACTTTC. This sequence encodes CASSQDRNSGANVLTF.

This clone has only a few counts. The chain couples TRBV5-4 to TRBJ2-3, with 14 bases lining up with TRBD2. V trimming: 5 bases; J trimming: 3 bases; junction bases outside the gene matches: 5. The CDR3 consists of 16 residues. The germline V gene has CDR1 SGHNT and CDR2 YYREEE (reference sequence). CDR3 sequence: CASRPGLAGETDTQYF. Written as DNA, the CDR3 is TGTGCCAGCAGGCCGGGACTAGCGGGGGAAACAGATACGCAGTATTTT.

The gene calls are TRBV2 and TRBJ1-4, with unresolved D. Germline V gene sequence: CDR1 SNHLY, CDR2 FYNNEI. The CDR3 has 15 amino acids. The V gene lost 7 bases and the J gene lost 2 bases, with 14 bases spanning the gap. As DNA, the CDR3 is TGTGCCAGCAACCGGGTGAGCGCGACTAATGAAAAACTGTTTTTT. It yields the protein CASNRVSATNEKLFF.